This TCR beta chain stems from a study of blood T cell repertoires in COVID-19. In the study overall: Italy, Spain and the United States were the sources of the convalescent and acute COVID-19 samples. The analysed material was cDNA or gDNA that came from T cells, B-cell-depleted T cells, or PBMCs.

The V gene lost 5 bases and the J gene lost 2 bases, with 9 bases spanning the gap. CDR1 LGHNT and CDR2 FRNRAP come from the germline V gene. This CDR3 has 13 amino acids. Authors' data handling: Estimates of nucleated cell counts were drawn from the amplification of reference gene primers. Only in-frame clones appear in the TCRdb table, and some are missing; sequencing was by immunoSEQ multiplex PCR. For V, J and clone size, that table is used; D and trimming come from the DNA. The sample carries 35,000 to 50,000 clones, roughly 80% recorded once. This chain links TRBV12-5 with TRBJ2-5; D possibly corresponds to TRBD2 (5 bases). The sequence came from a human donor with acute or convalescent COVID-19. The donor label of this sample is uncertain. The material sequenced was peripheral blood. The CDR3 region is CASGPDLQETQYF. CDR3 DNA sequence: TGTGCTAGTGGTCCGGACTTACAAGAGACCCAGTACTTC.